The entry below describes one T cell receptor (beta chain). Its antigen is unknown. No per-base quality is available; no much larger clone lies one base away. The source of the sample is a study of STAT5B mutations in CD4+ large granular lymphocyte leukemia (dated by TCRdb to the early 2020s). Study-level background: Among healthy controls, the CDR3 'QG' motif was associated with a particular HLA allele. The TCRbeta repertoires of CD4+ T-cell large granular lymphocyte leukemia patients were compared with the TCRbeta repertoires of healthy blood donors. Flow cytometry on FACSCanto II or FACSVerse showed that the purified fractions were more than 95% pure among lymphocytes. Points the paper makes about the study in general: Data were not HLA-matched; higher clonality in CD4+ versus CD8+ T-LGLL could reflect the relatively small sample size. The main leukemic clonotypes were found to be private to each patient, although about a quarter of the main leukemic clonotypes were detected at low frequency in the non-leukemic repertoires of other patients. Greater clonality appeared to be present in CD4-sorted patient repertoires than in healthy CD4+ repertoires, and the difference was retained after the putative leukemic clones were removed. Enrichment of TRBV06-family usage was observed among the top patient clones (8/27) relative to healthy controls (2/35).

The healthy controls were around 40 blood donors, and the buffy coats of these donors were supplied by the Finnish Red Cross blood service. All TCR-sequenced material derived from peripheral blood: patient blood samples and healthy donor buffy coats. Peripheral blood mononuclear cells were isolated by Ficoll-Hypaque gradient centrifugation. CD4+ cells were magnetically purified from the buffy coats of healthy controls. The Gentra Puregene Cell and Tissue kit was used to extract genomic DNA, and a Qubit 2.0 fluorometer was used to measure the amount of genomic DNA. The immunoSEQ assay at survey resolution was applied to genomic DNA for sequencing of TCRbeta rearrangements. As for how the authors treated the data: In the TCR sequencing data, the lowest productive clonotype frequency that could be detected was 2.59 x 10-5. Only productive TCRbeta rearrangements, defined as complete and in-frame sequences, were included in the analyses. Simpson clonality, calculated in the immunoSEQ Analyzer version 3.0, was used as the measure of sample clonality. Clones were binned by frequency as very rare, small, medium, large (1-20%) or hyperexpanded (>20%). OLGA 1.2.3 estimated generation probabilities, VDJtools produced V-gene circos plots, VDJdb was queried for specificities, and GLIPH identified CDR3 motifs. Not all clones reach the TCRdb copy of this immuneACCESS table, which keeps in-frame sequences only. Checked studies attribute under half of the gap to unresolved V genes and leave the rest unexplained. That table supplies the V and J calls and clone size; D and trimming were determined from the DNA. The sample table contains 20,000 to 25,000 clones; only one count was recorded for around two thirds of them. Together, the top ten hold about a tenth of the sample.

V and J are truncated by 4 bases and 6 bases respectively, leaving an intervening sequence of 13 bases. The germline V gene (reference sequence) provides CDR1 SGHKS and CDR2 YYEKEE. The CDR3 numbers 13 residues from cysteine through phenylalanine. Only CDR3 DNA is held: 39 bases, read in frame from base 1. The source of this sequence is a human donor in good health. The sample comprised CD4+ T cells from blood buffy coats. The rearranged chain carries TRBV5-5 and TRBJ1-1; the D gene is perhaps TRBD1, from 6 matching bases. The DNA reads TGTGCCAGCAGCCACGCAGGGGTCGCTGAAGCTTTCTTT. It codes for CASSHAGVAEAFF.